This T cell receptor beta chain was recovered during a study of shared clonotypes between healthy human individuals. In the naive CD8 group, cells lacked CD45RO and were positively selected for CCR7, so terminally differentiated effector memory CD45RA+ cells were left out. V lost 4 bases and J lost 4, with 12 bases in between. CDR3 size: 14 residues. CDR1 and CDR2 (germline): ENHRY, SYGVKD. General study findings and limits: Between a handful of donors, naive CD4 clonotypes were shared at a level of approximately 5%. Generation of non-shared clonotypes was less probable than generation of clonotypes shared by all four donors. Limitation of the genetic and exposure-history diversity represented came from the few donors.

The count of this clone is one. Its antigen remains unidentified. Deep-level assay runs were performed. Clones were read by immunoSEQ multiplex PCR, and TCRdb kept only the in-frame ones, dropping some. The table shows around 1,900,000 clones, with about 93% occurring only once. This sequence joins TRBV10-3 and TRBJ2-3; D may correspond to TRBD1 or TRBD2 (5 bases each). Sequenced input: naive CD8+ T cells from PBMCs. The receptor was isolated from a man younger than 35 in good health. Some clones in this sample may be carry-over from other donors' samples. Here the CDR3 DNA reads TGTGCCATCAGTGTCGGGGCGGCCCCAGATACGCAGTATTTT. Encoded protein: CAISVGAAPDTQYF.